The clone carrying this T cell receptor (beta chain) has only a few counts. Its antigen is not known. The sample comes from a study of T-cell reconstitution after alpha-beta-depleted transplantation in children. Study-wide results and limits: Reportedly, alpha-beta T cells present about two months post-transplant originated from several hundred expanded clones of graft origin. Some patients' high day-60 TCRbeta diversity was attributed to recipient cells surviving conditioning. T-cell numbers and diversity, one year after transplant, stemmed largely from T cells that were newly produced.

This CDR3 has 12 residues. Molecular barcoding with unique molecular identifiers was used for the TCRbeta library. TCRdb processed the PCR reads anew with MiXCR; each CDR3 protein has one entry. Altogether under 100,000 distinct CDR3 sequences are present, around 15% being singletons, with the ten largest covering about 18%. This material consisted of PBMCs, mostly from graft donor cells, taken 180 days after TCRalphabeta/CD19-depleted stem cell transplant. V gene TRBV21-1 combines with J gene TRBJ2-2. TRBV21-1 corresponds to a pseudogene. This clonotype originated in a male patient between 2 and 15 years old who had a stem cell transplant for acute lymphoblastic leukemia, so the T cells may come from the graft donor. The CDR3: CASSKRALRLFF. The CDR3 bases are TGTGCCAGCAGCAAGCGAGCATTGAGGCTGTTTTTT.